What follows are 27 T cell receptor beta chains derived from one specimen sequenced in a study of a mutant IDH1 vaccine in newly diagnosed glioma. No antigen has been assigned to these receptors. Stated time point: week 11, during vaccination. Doses of 300 ug of mutant IDH1 20-mer peptide were given with topical imiquimod. The method was immunoSEQ multiplex PCR; TCRdb's version includes in-frame clones alone and lacks a portion of them. The sample consists of about 130,000 clones, around three quarters of them appearing once. Sample: PBMCs, taken from a glioma patient whose treatment included an IDH1 peptide vaccine. All receptors come from a man aged 35-49 years with glioma.

This rearrangement joins TRBV12-5 to TRBJ1-3; maybe TRBD1 (5 bases). Trimming pared 1 base from V and 0 bases from J, leaving 10 bases between. Looked up from germline, CDR1 is LGHNT and CDR2 is FRNRAP. The CDR3 extends over 16 amino acids. CDR3 region: CASGLGGRNSGNTIYF. The CDR3 nucleotides read TGTGCTAGTGGTTTGGGGGGACGGAACTCTGGAAACACCATATATTTT.

The V call is TRBV7-2, the J call TRBJ1-2, with 7 positions matching TRBD1. Looked up from germline, CDR1 is SGHTA and CDR2 is FQGNSA. CDR3 size: 15 residues. The J segment lost 7 bases and the V segment lost 0 bases, leaving 8 bases of the junction unmatched. CDR3 DNA: TGTGCCAGCAGCTTAGCGTGGGGACAGAAAGGTGGCTACACCTTC. Amino acid sequence: CASSLAWGQKGGYTF.

The chain has TRBV2 and TRBJ1-2, with a tentative D call TRBD1 (5 bases). Germline V CDR1 and CDR2: SNHLY, FYNNEI. V shed 7 bases and J shed 5 bases, with 11 bases lying between them. The CDR3 is made up of 12 amino acids. Written as DNA, the CDR3 is TGTGCCAGCACCCTGGGGGAGTATGGCTACACCTTC. Translating gives CASTLGEYGYTF. The full variable domain, completed using reference TRBV2 and TRBJ1-2, is EPEVTQTPSHQVTQMGQEVILRCVPISNHLYFYWYRQILGQKVEFLVSFYNNEISEKSEIFDDQFSVERPDGSNFTLKIRSTKLEDSAMYFCASTLGEYGYTFGSGTRLTVV.

The chain carries TRBV6-5 and TRBJ2-1; 9 bases are a match to TRBD1. Germline V gives CDR1 MNHEY, CDR2 SVGAGI. The CDR3 is made up of 15 amino acids. J gave up 7 bases and V 2 bases, and 6 bases lay outside the gene matches. As DNA, the CDR3 is TGTGCCAGCAGTTACCGTACGACAGGGGGGAATGAGCAGTTCTTC. It encodes CASSYRTTGGNEQFF.

The CDR3, as DNA: TGTGCCAGCAGTTCCCACGGAGGTTCCACAGATACGCAGTATTTT. Protein sequence: CASSSHGGSTDTQYF. The rearrangement links TRBV25-1 to TRBJ2-3; maybe TRBD2 (5 bases). Germline CDR1 MGHDK, CDR2 SYGVNS. The V end lost 5 bases, the J end lost 2 bases, and 14 bases lay between the germline ends. This CDR3 is built from 15 residues.

The chain uses TRBV11-2 and TRBJ1-6, with unresolved D. Germline CDR1 SGHAT, CDR2 FQNNGV. The germline V and J ends were trimmed by 5 bases and 14 bases, with 16 bases remaining between them. This CDR3 contains 13 residues. CDR3 DNA: TGTGCCAGCAGCCCCCAGACCGTCTCGACCCTCCACTTT. It codes for CASSPQTVSTLHF.

The gene calls are TRBV2 and TRBJ2-4, with 9 bases aligning to TRBD2. The CDR3 length is 18 residues. Per the germline V gene, CDR1 is SNHLY and CDR2 is FYNNEI. The V gene end was trimmed by 2 bases and the J gene end by 7 bases; junction bases not matched to a gene: 15. The CDR3 DNA reads TGTGCCAGCAGTGAACCCGGCGGGAGGGCCGACGTTAAGAACATTCAGTACTTC. It translates to CASSEPGGRADVKNIQYF. Looking up the rest from reference TRBV2 and TRBJ2-4 gives the full variable domain: EPEVTQTPSHQVTQMGQEVILRCVPISNHLYFYWYRQILGQKVEFLVSFYNNEISEKSEIFDDQFSVERPDGSNFTLKIRSTKLEDSAMYFCASSEPGGRADVKNIQYFGAGTRLSVL.

This clone showed up just a few times. The chain combines TRBV10-2 with TRBJ1-6, with 9 bases matching TRBD1. With 5 bases clipped from V and 6 bases from J, the junction kept 5 bases outside the gene matches. In germline, CDR1 is WSHSY, CDR2 SAAADI. This CDR3 is built from 15 residues. CDR3 amino acids: CASSYWDRVNSPLHF. CDR3 coding DNA: TGCGCCAGCAGTTACTGGGACAGGGTTAATTCACCCCTCCACTTT.

There are a few counts of this clone. The V and J genes are TRBV12-5 and TRBJ1-4; 8 bases line up with TRBD1. In germline, CDR1 is LGHNT, CDR2 FRNRAP. The V segment lost 7 bases and the J segment 3 bases; nucleotides outside the gene matches: 7. The CDR3 extends over 15 amino acids. CDR3 sequence (DNA): TGTGCTAGTGCCCCTGACAGGGGTTCTAATGAAAAACTGTTTTTT. This codes for CASAPDRGSNEKLFF.

The sample holds one count of this clone. The V and J genes are TRBV28 and TRBJ1-2, with D perhaps matching TRBD1 (6 bases). The CDR3 spans 14 residues. Germline CDR1 and CDR2: MDHEN and SYDVKM. V dropped 7 bases and J dropped 3 bases, with 15 bases sitting between them. The CDR3 nucleotides read TGTGCCAGCACTAACGGGGGGCGCGACTATGGCTACACCTTC. Protein sequence: CASTNGGRDYGYTF.

The rearrangement links TRBV6-6 to TRBJ1-5; unclear D gene. Germline loops: CDR1 MNHNY, CDR2 SVGAGI (reference sequence). Trimming stripped 7 bases from V and 1 base from J, with 8 bases between. This CDR3 is 13 amino acids long. CDR3 in amino acids: CASISRSNQPQHF. CDR3 bases: TGTGCCAGCATCAGCAGAAGCAATCAGCCCCAGCATTTT.

Concerning this clone: Other nucleotide sequences in the sample specify the same CDR3. The chain combines TRBV18 with TRBJ2-7; D uncertain. V lost 2 bases, J lost 5 bases, and 4 bases lay in between. This CDR3 comprises 11 residues. Germline CDR1 reads KGHSH; CDR2 reads LQKENI. The CDR3 spells CASSPSNEQYF. CDR3 nucleotides: TGTGCCAGCTCACCAAGCAACGAGCAGTACTTC.

This sequence joins TRBV6-5 and TRBJ1-2; D gene ambiguous. Germline V gives CDR1 MNHEY, CDR2 SVGAGI. This CDR3 has 14 amino acids. Deletions cut 7 bases from V and 7 bases from J, with 19 bases between. CDR3 sequence reads: CASTLRRGTSGYTF. CDR3 in DNA: TGTGCCAGCACCTTAAGGCGGGGTACGAGTGGCTACACCTTC.

The chain uses TRBV5-1 and TRBJ2-7; 7 bases align to TRBD1. This CDR3 comprises 13 residues. The germline V gene has CDR1 SGHRS and CDR2 YFSETQ. V was pared by 4 bases and J by 3 bases, with 4 bases of the junction left unmatched. CDR3 in amino acids: CASSIGQDYEQYF. CDR3 nucleotide sequence: TGCGCCAGCAGCATAGGACAGGACTACGAGCAGTACTTC. Variable domain in full (rest from reference TRBV5-1 and TRBJ2-7): KAGVTQTPRYLIKTRGQQVTLSCSPISGHRSVSWYQQTPGQGLQFLFEYFSETQRNKGNFPGRFSGRQFSNSRSEMNVSTLELGDSALYLCASSIGQDYEQYFGPGTRLTVT.

The chain recombines TRBV19 with TRBJ1-3; D is uncertain. CDR1 is LNHDA and CDR2 is SQIVND in the germline V gene (reference sequence). V lost 7 bases, J lost 4 bases, and 17 bases lay in between. There are 15 residues in the CDR3. Written as DNA, the CDR3 is TGTGCCAGTACCCCGTACGGGCCTGGGGGAAACACCATATATTTT. Protein sequence: CASTPYGPGGNTIYF.

The chain uses TRBV4-1 and TRBJ2-1; D remains unclear. CDR1 is MGHRA, CDR2 YSYEKL, per germline. Trimming removed 0 bases at V and 12 bases at J, with 24 bases between. The CDR3 is 17 residues long. The CDR3 here is CASSQDHKSPVQMTQFF. In DNA form, the CDR3 reads TGCGCCAGCAGCCAAGATCATAAGTCCCCCGTACAAATGACGCAGTTCTTC.

The V and J genes are TRBV7-2 and TRBJ2-7, with D possibly being TRBD2 (6 bases). Trimming took off 5 bases at V and 2 bases at J, with 16 bases between the two ends. The CDR3 extends over 15 amino acids. Germline CDR1 SGHTA, CDR2 FQGNSA. The CDR3 reads CASSPGGALPYEQYF. CDR3 sequence (DNA): TGTGCCAGCAGCCCAGGCGGGGCCCTCCCCTACGAGCAGTACTTC.

The chain couples TRBV6-1 to TRBJ2-5; 8 positions match TRBD2. Germline V CDR1 and CDR2: MNHNS, SASEGT. This CDR3 is built from 15 residues. The V gene end was trimmed by 3 bases and the J gene end by 7 bases; junction bases not matched to a gene: 10. DNA of the CDR3: TGTGCCAGCAGTGATGGGACTAGTCCAAGGGGGACCCAGTACTTC. Amino acid sequence: CASSDGTSPRGTQYF.

V is TRBV4-3 and J is TRBJ1-1; the D is unclear. CDR1 and CDR2 from the germline V gene are LGHNA and YSLEER. CDR3 length equals 13 residues. V lost 0 bases to trimming and J lost 3 bases, with 5 bases between them. CDR3 nucleotides: TGCGCCAGCAGCCAAGACAGATACACTGAAGCTTTCTTT. Amino acids: CASSQDRYTEAFF.

The rearrangement joins TRBV4-3 to TRBJ2-7; 14 bases agree with TRBD2. From germline, CDR1 is LGHNA and CDR2 YSLEER. The CDR3 is 17 amino acids. J was trimmed by 3 bases and V by 4 bases; bases with no gene match: 8. The CDR3 DNA sequence: TGCGCCAGCAGCCGAGGACTAGCGGGGGGCCTAAACTACGAGCAGTACTTC. It codes for CASSRGLAGGLNYEQYF.

The genes are TRBV6-5 and TRBJ1-4; no definite D call. Germline CDR1 and CDR2: MNHEY and SVGAGI. Deletions cut 7 bases from V and 2 bases from J, with 8 bases between. CDR3 length: 13 amino acids. The CDR3, as DNA: TGTGCCAGCAAGGGATTGACTAATGAAAAACTGTTTTTT. It specifies CASKGLTNEKLFF.

The rearrangement uses TRBV9 and TRBJ1-1; no clear D. Per the germline V gene, CDR1 is SGDLS and CDR2 is YYNGEE. Trimming shortened V by 0 bases and J by 0 bases, and 15 bases separated the two germline ends. CDR3 size: 17 residues. The chain's CDR3 is CASSVARVRGLNTEAFF. CDR3 in DNA: TGTGCCAGCAGCGTAGCGAGAGTGCGGGGTCTGAACACTGAAGCTTTCTTT.

CDR3 sequence reads: CASKRGYEQYF. The CDR3 nucleotides are TGTGCCAGCAAAAGGGGTTACGAGCAGTACTTC. The chain couples TRBV25-1 to TRBJ2-7, with D possibly being TRBD1 (5 bases). V lost 7 bases and J 4 bases, leaving 8 bases between the germline ends. Germline CDR1 is MGHDK and CDR2 is SYGVNS. The CDR3 has 11 amino acids.

This chain links TRBV5-5 with TRBJ2-7; 9 positions agree with TRBD1. The CDR3 has 14 amino acids. The J segment lost 5 bases and the V segment lost 4 bases, leaving 7 bases of the junction unmatched. Germline loops: CDR1 SGHKS, CDR2 YYEKEE (reference sequence). Written as DNA, the CDR3 is TGTGCCAGCAGCCCCGGGACAGGGCGACACGAGCAGTACTTC. This translates into CASSPGTGRHEQYF.

The table lists this clone with a few counts. The chain has TRBV6-5 and TRBJ2-2, with a weak D call TRBD2 (5 bases). In germline, CDR1 is MNHEY, CDR2 SVGAGI. The CDR3 has 12 residues. V shed 11 bases and J shed 1 base, with 8 bases lying between them. CDR3 residues: CAVEGNTGELFF. Written as DNA, the CDR3 is TGTGCCGTCGAGGGGAACACCGGGGAGCTGTTTTTT.

The DNA for the CDR3 is TGTGCCAGCAGTGAAAGGCTCGGAAGTGAAAAACTGTTTTTT. Protein product: CASSERLGSEKLFF. The rearrangement links TRBV2 to TRBJ1-4; unclear D gene. CDR3 size: 14 residues. V lost 2 bases to trimming and J lost 7 bases, with 11 bases between them. The germline CDR1 and CDR2 sequences are SNHLY and FYNNEI. The full variable domain, completed using reference TRBV2 and TRBJ1-4, is EPEVTQTPSHQVTQMGQEVILRCVPISNHLYFYWYRQILGQKVEFLVSFYNNEISEKSEIFDDQFSVERPDGSNFTLKIRSTKLEDSAMYFCASSERLGSEKLFFGSGTQLSVL.

This clone showed up just once. The chain carries TRBV7-8 and TRBJ2-3, with D possibly being TRBD1 (6 bases). The CDR3 totals 15 residues. Deletions cut 5 bases from V and 2 bases from J, with 14 bases between. Germline assignment: CDR1 SGHVS and CDR2 FQNEAQ. The CDR3: CASSRTDIYTDTQYF. In DNA form, the CDR3 reads TGTGCCAGCAGCCGGACAGACATTTACACAGATACGCAGTATTTT.